Sequencing of this T cell receptor beta chain was carried out in a study of regulatory T cells in long-lasting Graves disease. Study observations and caveats: Persistent disease was characterized by preferential usage of TRBV28, TRBJ1-2 and TRBJ2-5.

This clonotype was picked up a small number of times. The antigen remains unidentified. A junction end diverges from the germline sequence, so it may reflect a read error. Assembly of TCR beta libraries relied on iRepertoire HTBI primers together with Arm-PCR of CDR3 regions. A single record per CDR3 protein comes from TCRdb applying MiXCR to the multiplex PCR reads. Seen here are over 300,000 distinct CDR3 sequences, roughly a fifth observed once, and the top ten hold 29%. Germline CDR1 reads MGHRA; CDR2 reads YSYEKL. The CDR3 covers 14 residues. Time point in this sample: persistent/refractory GD, antithyroid drugs over 5 years with positive TRAb. Researchers made the TCR library from RNA that was extracted from PBMCs. Roughly 9 milliliters of peripheral blood were taken and placed in EDTA tubes.

Sequencing was performed on peripheral blood mononuclear cells (PBMCs), taken when the disease was refractory, from a patient treated with antithyroid drugs. This clonotype was sampled from a female donor with Graves disease. V is TRBV4-1 and J is TRBJ1-1, with no clear D. Here the CDR3 DNA reads TGTGCCAGCAGCCAAGAGGAAATGAACACTGAAGCTTTCTTT. This encodes CASSQEEMNTEAFF.